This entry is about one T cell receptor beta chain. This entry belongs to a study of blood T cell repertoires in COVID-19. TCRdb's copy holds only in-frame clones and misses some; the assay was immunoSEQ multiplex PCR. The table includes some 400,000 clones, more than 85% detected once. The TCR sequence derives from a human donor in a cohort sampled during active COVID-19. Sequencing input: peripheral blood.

For the CDR3, the DNA is TGCGCCAGCAGCTTGAGAGGCTCCAGCGGGCCGAAGGATGAGCAGTTCTTC. Protein: CASSLRGSSGPKDEQFF. This chain uses TRBV5-1 with TRBJ2-1; D perhaps matches TRBD2 (6 bases). Germline V gene sequence: CDR1 SGHRS, CDR2 YFSETQ. The CDR3 extends over 17 amino acids. Trimming took 1 base from V and 8 from J, leaving 22 bases between them.